This TCR beta chain stems from a study of T cells in Graves' hyperthyroidism and ophthalmopathy. Study-wide context: Peripheral blood draws took place at initial diagnosis, ahead of any treatment.

Amplification of TCR beta CDR3 regions was performed using RNA transcripts as template. The HTBI primer set served for first-round RT-PCR of the TCR CDR3. TCRdb processed the multiplex PCR reads anew with MiXCR; each CDR3 protein has one entry. The table has about 640,000 distinct CDR3 sequences, less than 25% seen once. This CDR3 is built from 17 residues. Trimming cost V 3 bases and J 1 base; bases outside gene matches: 5. Germline CDR1 MGHDK, CDR2 SYGVNS. Patients with ophthalmopathy all had a Clinical Activity Score of at least 3, a NOSPECS grade of at least 4 and duration under 3 months. Criteria for exclusion of patients were uncontrolled infection, other autoimmune disease, pregnancy or lactation.

The source material was blood. This TCR was recovered from a man aged 25-45 years with Graves' ophthalmopathy. V usage is TRBV25-1 and J usage is TRBJ2-7; 14 nucleotides agree with TRBD2. Written as DNA, the CDR3 is TGTGCCAGCAGTGATCGCAGACTAGCGGGAGGGTCCTACGAGCAGTACTTC. This codes for CASSDRRLAGGSYEQYF.